These T cell receptor beta chains were read from a single sample in a study of shared clonotypes between healthy human individuals. The data were produced by immunoSEQ multiplex PCR, yet TCRdb's version contains in-frame clones alone and is incomplete. The table lists about 490,000 clones, 81% of them singletons. The sequenced sample was PBMCs. The receptors here all came from a woman in her thirties or forties in good health. Some clones in this sample may be carry-over from other donors' samples. Each CDR3 is given with its conserved first and last residue. The D gene is left open where the match is weak. Clone size is not always given. Where it is, it says once, few, many or a class for expanded clones.

v_call	clone_size	d_call	j_call	cdr3_aa	cdr3_nt
TRBV4-2	many	TRBD2	TRBJ2-7	CASSQEGSGPYEQYF	TGTGCCAGCAGCCAAGAAGGTAGCGGGCCTTACGAGCAGTACTTC
TRBV11-2	.	.	TRBJ1-1	CASSLAQGYTEAFF	TGTGCCAGCAGCTTAGCGCAGGGGTACACTGAAGCTTTCTTT
TRBV2	.	TRBD2	TRBJ2-2	CASRLDGRGGELFF	TGTGCCAGCAGGTTGGACGGGAGGGGAGGGGAGCTGTTTTTT
TRBV29-1	.	TRBD2	TRBJ2-3	CSVRTSGILDTQYF	TGCAGCGTACGGACTAGCGGGATTTTAGATACGCAGTATTTT
TRBV9	.	.	TRBJ1-3	CASSVEENTIYF	TGTGCCAGCAGCGTAGAGGAGAACACCATATATTTT
TRBV18	.	.	TRBJ2-1	CASSPSAVYNEQFF	TGTGCCAGCTCACCCAGTGCGGTCTACAATGAGCAGTTCTTC
TRBV27	few	.	TRBJ1-4	CASGQFNEKLFF	TGTGCCAGCGGACAGTTTAATGAAAAACTGTTTTTT
TRBV7-9	.	TRBD1	TRBJ2-3	CASSAGTGRVDTQYF	TGTGCCAGCAGCGCCGGGACAGGGAGAGTAGATACGCAGTATTTT
TRBV5-1	.	.	TRBJ2-2	CASSLVGQNTGELFF	TGCGCCAGCAGCTTGGTGGGACAGAACACCGGGGAGCTGTTTTTT
TRBV7-9	.	.	TRBJ2-5	CASSLWSAQETQYF	TGTGCCAGCAGCTTATGGAGCGCCCAAGAGACCCAGTACTTC
TRBV5-1	once	.	TRBJ1-1	CASSPPGGGGNTEAFF	TGCGCCAGCAGCCCCCCCGGGGGGGGCGGGAACACTGAAGCTTTCTTT
TRBV5-1	.	.	TRBJ1-1	CASTLTSVDTEAFF	TGCGCCAGCACCCTGACGAGCGTGGACACTGAAGCTTTCTTT
TRBV11-3	.	.	TRBJ2-2	CASSLNGGELFF	TGTGCCAGCAGCTTAAATGGCGGGGAGCTGTTTTTT
TRBV6-1	.	TRBD2	TRBJ2-7	CASSPSGSSYEQYF	TGTGCCAGCAGCCCTAGCGGGTCTTCCTACGAGCAGTACTTC
TRBV6-6	.	.	TRBJ2-6	CANSYSTGANVLTF	TGTGCCAACAGTTACTCGACTGGGGCCAACGTACTGACTTTC
TRBV30	many	TRBD2	TRBJ2-1	CAWTGGSYYNEQFF	TGTGCCTGGACGGGGGGGAGTTACTACAATGAGCAGTTCTTC
TRBV6-5	.	.	TRBJ2-3	CASSPTSSGTDTQYF	TGTGCCAGCAGCCCCACTAGTTCAGGCACAGATACGCAGTATTTT
TRBV7-6	.	.	TRBJ2-3	CASSPHKDTQYF	TGTGCCAGCAGCCCCCATAAAGATACGCAGTATTTT
TRBV19	.	TRBD2	TRBJ2-1	CASRLGLAGYNEQFF	TGTGCCAGTCGCTTAGGACTAGCGGGTTACAATGAGCAGTTCTTC
TRBV5-4	.	TRBD2	TRBJ2-1	CASSLGLAGFNEQFF	TGTGCCAGCAGCTTGGGACTAGCGGGTTTCAATGAGCAGTTCTTC
TRBV13	few	.	TRBJ1-4	CASSLGITGTLSEKLFF	TGTGCCAGCAGCTTAGGCATAACCGGGACATTAAGTGAAAAACTGTTTTTT
TRBV15	.	TRBD1	TRBJ1-1	CAASRGTGFMNTEAFF	TGTGCAGCCAGCAGAGGGACAGGATTCATGAACACTGAAGCTTTCTTT
TRBV5-1	.	.	TRBJ1-1	CASSPNVNTEAFF	TGCGCCAGCAGCCCTAACGTAAACACTGAAGCTTTCTTT
TRBV6-1	few	.	TRBJ1-1	CASSPSGLMNTEAFF	TGTGCCAGCAGTCCCTCGGGCCTCATGAACACTGAAGCTTTCTTT
TRBV11-2	.	TRBD1	TRBJ2-7	CASSLVGQGLGEQYF	TGTGCCAGCAGCTTAGTTGGACAGGGTCTTGGCGAGCAGTACTTC
TRBV19	.	.	TRBJ2-7	CASSIGGGQALVMYF	TGTGCCAGTAGTATAGGAGGAGGCCAGGCCTTGGTAATGTACTTC
TRBV2	.	.	TRBJ2-7	CASSEESPYF	TGTGCCAGCAGTGAGGAATCGCCGTACTTC
TRBV7-9	many	.	TRBJ2-2	CASSADGPNTGELFF	TGTGCCAGCAGCGCAGACGGCCCGAACACCGGGGAGCTGTTTTTT
TRBV5-1	.	.	TRBJ1-4	CASRGDEKLFF	TGCGCCAGCAGAGGGGATGAAAAACTGTTTTTT
TRBV28	.	.	TRBJ1-2	CASRRGINYGYTF	TGTGCCAGCAGGCGGGGGATAAACTATGGCTACACCTTC
TRBV18	.	.	TRBJ1-1	CASSPARGNTEAFF	TGTGCCAGCTCACCAGCGAGAGGGAACACTGAAGCTTTCTTT
TRBV28	.	TRBD1	TRBJ1-2	CASRSGTGVYGYTF	TGTGCCAGCAGATCCGGGACAGGGGTTTATGGCTACACCTTC
TRBV4-2	.	.	TRBJ2-7	CASSQDLTGLSYEQYF	TGTGCCAGCAGCCAAGATCTTACAGGACTCTCCTACGAGCAGTACTTC
TRBV4-1	.	.	TRBJ2-4	CASSQGAVSDIQYF	TGCGCCAGCAGCCAAGGTGCAGTGTCGGACATTCAGTACTTC
TRBV4-1	.	.	TRBJ2-1	CASSQDSGGSSYNEQFF	TGCGCCAGCAGCCAAGATTCAGGGGGGAGCTCCTACAATGAGCAGTTCTTC
TRBV18	.	TRBD1	TRBJ1-2	CASSPGQGNYGYTF	TGTGCCAGCTCACCGGGACAGGGCAACTATGGCTACACCTTC
TRBV29-1	.	.	TRBJ1-2	CSVGMRGDYGYTF	TGCAGCGTTGGTATGAGGGGGGACTATGGCTACACCTTC
TRBV29-1	.	TRBD2	TRBJ2-2	CSTRTSGNTGELFF	TGCAGCACAAGGACTAGCGGGAACACCGGGGAGCTGTTTTTT